The sequence of this T cell receptor (beta chain) was determined in a study of blood T cell repertoires in COVID-19. Background on the study: COVID-19 samples, acute and convalescent, were from the United States, Italy and Spain.

As handled by the study authors: Counts of nucleated cells, estimated from reference gene primer amplification, were obtained. Sequenced by immunoSEQ multiplex PCR; TCRdb stores in-frame clones only, minus some. V, J and clone size are those of that table, while D and trimming were read from the DNA. The top ten clones hold approximately 1.5% of a sample with roughly 380,000 clones, around 89% of them seen once. Germline CDR1 reads SGHTA; CDR2 reads FQGNSA. V was clipped by 5 bases and J by 2 bases, with 17 bases between them. The CDR3 has 16 residues. The sample taken for sequencing was peripheral blood. J is TRBJ2-3 and V is TRBV7-2, with D maybe TRBD2 (6 bases). The clonotype was recovered from a woman aged 40 to 50 with COVID-19, enrolled during active disease. In nucleotides, the CDR3 is TGTGCCAGCAGCCGGAGGCGGGACTCTTTCACAGATACGCAGTATTTT. Encoded protein: CASSRRRDSFTDTQYF.